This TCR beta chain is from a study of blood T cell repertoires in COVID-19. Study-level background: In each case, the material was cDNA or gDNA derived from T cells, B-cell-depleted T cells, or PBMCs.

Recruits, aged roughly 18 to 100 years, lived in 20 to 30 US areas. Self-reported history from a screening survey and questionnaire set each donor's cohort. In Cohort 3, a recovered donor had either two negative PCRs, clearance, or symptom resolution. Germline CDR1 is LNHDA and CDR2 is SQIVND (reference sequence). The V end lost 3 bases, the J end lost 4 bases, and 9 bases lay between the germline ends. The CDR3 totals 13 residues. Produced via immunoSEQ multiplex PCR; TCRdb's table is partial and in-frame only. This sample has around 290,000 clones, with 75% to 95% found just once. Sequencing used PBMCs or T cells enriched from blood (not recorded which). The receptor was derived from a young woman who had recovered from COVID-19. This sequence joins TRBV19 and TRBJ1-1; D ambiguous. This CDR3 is CASSISGFTEAFF. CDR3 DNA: TGTGCCAGTAGTATTTCGGGGTTCACTGAAGCTTTCTTT.